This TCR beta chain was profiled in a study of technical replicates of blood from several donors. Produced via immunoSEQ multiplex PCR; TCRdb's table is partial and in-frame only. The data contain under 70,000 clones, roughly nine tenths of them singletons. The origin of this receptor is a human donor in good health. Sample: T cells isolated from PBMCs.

The chain's CDR3 is CASLRTGNTGELFF. The CDR3 DNA sequence: TGTGCCAGTCTAAGGACAGGGAACACCGGGGAGCTGTTTTTT. The chain has TRBV19 and TRBJ2-2, with 7 bases fitting TRBD1. The V gene end was trimmed by 8 bases and the J gene end by 1 base; junction bases not matched to a gene: 4. The CDR3 length is 14 residues. Germline V lookup: CDR1 LNHDA, CDR2 SQIVND (reference sequence).